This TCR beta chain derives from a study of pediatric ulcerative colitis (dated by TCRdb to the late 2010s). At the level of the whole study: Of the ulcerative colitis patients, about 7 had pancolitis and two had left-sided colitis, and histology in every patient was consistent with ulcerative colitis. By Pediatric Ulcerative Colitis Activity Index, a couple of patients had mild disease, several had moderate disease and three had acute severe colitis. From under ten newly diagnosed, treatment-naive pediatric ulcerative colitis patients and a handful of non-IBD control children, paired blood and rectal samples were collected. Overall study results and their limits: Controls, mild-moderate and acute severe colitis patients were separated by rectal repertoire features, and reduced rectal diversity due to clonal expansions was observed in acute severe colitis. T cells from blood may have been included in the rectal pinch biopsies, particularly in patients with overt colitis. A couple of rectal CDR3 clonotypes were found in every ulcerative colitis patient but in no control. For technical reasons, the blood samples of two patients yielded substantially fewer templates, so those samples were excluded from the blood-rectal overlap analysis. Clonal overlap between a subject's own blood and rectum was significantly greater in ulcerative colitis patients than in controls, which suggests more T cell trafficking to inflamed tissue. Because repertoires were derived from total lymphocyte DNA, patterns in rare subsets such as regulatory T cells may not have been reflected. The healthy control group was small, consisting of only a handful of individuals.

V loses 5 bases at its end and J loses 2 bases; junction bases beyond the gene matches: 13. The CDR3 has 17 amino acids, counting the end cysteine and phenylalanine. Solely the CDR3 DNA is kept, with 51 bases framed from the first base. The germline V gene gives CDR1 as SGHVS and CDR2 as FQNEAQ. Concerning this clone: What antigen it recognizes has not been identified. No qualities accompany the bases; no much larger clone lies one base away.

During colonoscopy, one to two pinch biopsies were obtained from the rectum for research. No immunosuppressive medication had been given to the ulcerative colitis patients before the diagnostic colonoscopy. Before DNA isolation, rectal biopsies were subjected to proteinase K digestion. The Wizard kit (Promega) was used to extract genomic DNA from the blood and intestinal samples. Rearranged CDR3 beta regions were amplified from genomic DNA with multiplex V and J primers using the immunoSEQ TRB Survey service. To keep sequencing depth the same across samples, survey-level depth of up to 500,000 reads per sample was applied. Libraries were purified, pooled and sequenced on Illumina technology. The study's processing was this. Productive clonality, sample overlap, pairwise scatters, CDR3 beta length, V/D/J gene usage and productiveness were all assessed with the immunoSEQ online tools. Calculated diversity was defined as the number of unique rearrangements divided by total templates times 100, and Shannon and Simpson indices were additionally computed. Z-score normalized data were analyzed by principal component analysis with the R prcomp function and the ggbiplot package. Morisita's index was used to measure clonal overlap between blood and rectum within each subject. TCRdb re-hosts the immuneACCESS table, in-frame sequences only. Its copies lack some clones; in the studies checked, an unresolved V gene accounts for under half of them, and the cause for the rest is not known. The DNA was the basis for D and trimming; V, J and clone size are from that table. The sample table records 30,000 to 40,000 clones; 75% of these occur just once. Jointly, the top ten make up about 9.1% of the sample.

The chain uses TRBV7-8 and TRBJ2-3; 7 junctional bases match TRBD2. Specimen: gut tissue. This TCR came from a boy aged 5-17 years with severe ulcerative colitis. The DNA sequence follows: TGTGCCAGCAGCACGGGGGGATTGGCCCGCCTCACAGATACGCAGTATTTT. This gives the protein CASSTGGLARLTDTQYF.